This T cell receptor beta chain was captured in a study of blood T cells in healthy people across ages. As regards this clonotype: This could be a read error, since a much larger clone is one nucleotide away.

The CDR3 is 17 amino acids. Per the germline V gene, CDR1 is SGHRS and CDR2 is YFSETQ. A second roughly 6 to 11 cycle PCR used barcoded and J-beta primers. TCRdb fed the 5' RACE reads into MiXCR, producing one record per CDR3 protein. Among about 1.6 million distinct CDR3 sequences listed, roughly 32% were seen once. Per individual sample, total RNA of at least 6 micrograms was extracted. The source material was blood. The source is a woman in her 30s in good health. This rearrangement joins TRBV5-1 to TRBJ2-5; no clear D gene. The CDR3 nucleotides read TGCGCCAGCAACTTGGGTGGGGTGAGCGTAATCCAAGAGACCCAGTACTTC. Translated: CASNLGGVSVIQETQYF.